One sample yielded the 10 T cell receptor beta chains listed below, sequenced in a study of blood T cell repertoires in COVID-19 (dated by TCRdb to 2019 to 2021). Libraries were made using the immunoSEQ multiplex PCR assay. The clones in this table, taken by TCRdb from immuneACCESS, are in-frame only. Not every clone is retained; where verified, under half of the shortfall comes from an unresolved V gene, and the cause of the rest is unknown. The sample includes a few hundred thousand clones, with roughly 84% observed a single time. The ten largest clones add up to approximately 3% of the sample. Sequenced: PBMCs or T cells enriched from blood (not recorded which). These receptors originate from a woman aged 25 to 39 who had recovered from COVID-19.

The rearrangement links TRBV7-2 to TRBJ1-2; D is possibly TRBD1 (6 bases). The CDR3 contains 15 residues. Deletions cut 3 bases from V and 4 bases from J, with 15 bases between. The germline CDR1 and CDR2 sequences are SGHTA and FQGNSA. The CDR3 sequence is CASSLRGAMGYGYTF. As DNA, the CDR3 is TGTGCCAGCAGCTTGCGGGGGGCCATGGGCTATGGCTACACCTTC.

This clone was seen a few times. The chain combines TRBV15 with TRBJ2-7, with TRBD2 identical over 7 bases. The germline V gene encodes CDR1 LNHNV and CDR2 YYDKDF (reference sequence). The CDR3 totals 15 residues. V lost 0 bases and J lost 6; bases outside the gene matches: 8. CDR3 nucleotide sequence: TGTGCCACCAGCAGAGATAGGTCGGGAGGTGGCGAGCAGTACTTC. This codes for CATSRDRSGGGEQYF.

The chain links TRBV3-1 (or the pseudogene TRBV3-2) to TRBJ1-2, with D tentatively TRBD1 (6 bases). This CDR3 spans 16 amino acids. CDR1 and CDR2 from the germline V gene are LGHDT and YNNKEL (reference sequence). V lost 1 base and J lost 6, with 18 bases in between. CDR3 residues: CASSQGPTGTFHGYTF. The CDR3 DNA sequence: TGTGCCAGCAGCCAAGGACCCACAGGGACGTTCCATGGCTACACCTTC.

This clone was counted between two and nine times. The V gene is TRBV19, the J gene TRBJ1-5; TRBD1 agrees at 8 bases. CDR1 and CDR2 (germline): LNHDA, SQIVND (reference sequence). The CDR3 sequence is 17 residues long. The V segment lost 7 bases and the J segment 0 bases; nucleotides outside the gene matches: 11. The CDR3 DNA is TGTGCCAGTAAGCCGACAGGGGAAATTAATAGCAATCAGCCCCAGCATTTT. Amino acid sequence: CASKPTGEINSNQPQHF.

This clone showed up just once. The chain carries TRBV4-1 and TRBJ2-7; 8 bases map to TRBD1. The CDR3 runs to 16 residues. Per germline, CDR1 MGHRA and CDR2 YSYEKL. The J segment lost 3 bases and the V segment lost 4 bases, leaving 11 bases of the junction unmatched. The CDR3 nucleotides read TGCGCCAGCAGCCCTGCGACTTCAGGGGGCAGCTACGAGCAGTACTTC. Encoded protein: CASSPATSGGSYEQYF.

This sequence joins TRBV27 and TRBJ1-5; TRBD1 aligns across 9 bases. Germline CDR1 and CDR2: MNHEY and SMNVEV (reference sequence). V lost 5 bases and J lost 6; bases outside the gene matches: 8. CDR3 length: 15 amino acids. CDR3 residues: CASSQGGQGSQPQHF. CDR3 DNA: TGTGCCAGCAGTCAGGGGGGACAGGGAAGTCAGCCCCAGCATTTT.

The chain employs TRBV11-2 and TRBJ2-3; TRBD2 agrees at 13 bases. The V gene end was trimmed by 3 bases and the J gene end by 4 bases; junction bases not matched to a gene: 10. CDR1 is SGHAT and CDR2 is FQNNGV in the germline V gene. CDR3 length: 18 residues. The CDR3 DNA reads TGTGCCAGCAGCTTCGAAGCGACTAGCGGGGGGCGTGCAGATACGCAGTATTTT. Protein: CASSFEATSGGRADTQYF.

V is TRBV7-9 and J is TRBJ1-2; 7 positions match TRBD1. The CDR3 covers 13 residues. Looked up from germline, CDR1 is SEHNR and CDR2 is FQNEAQ (reference sequence). The ends lost 2 bases at V and 4 bases at J; junction bases unmatched: 1. For the CDR3, the DNA is TGTGCCAGCAGCTTATCAGGGGGCTATGGCTACACCTTC. This encodes CASSLSGGYGYTF.

J is TRBJ2-7 and V is TRBV5-4; possible D gene TRBD2, 5 bases. The germline V gene has CDR1 SGHNT and CDR2 YYREEE (reference sequence). The CDR3 runs 14 residues. V was clipped by 1 base and J by 6 bases, with 14 bases between them. CDR3 sequence reads: CASSLLEVSGEQYF. The CDR3 DNA sequence: TGTGCCAGCAGCTTGTTGGAGGTCTCGGGCGAGCAGTACTTC. The full variable domain, completed using reference TRBV5-4 and TRBJ2-7, is ETGVTQSPTHLIKTRGQQVTLRCSSQSGHNTVSWYQQALGQGPQFIFQYYREEENGRGNFPPRFSGLQFPNYSSELNVNALELDDSALYLCASSLLEVSGEQYFGPGTRLTVT.

The J gene is TRBJ2-1, the V gene TRBV9; D is possibly TRBD2 (7 bases). This CDR3 is 13 amino acids long. Germline CDR1 is SGDLS and CDR2 is YYNGEE. V was trimmed by 7 bases and J by 0 bases, leaving 8 bases between them. This chain's CDR3 is CASAGASYNEQFF. The CDR3 region has the DNA TGTGCCAGCGCGGGGGCCTCCTACAATGAGCAGTTCTTC.